This T cell receptor (beta chain) stems from a study of T cell responses to AZD1222 COVID-19 vaccine. The CDR3 length is 12 residues. The V end was cut by 0 bases, the J end by 5 bases, with 3 bases between. The V gene's germline CDR1 is WNHNN and CDR2 SYGVQD (reference sequence). Using immunoSEQ multiplex PCR, the repertoire was profiled, and TCRdb retains in-frame clones only, with some absent. The sample has 80,000 to 95,000 clones; 70% to 85% are singletons. The J gene is TRBJ2-3, the V gene TRBV10-1; D is unresolved. Material: peripheral blood, obtained on day 0 of AZD1222 vaccination. This sequence originates from an adult in good health. The chain's CDR3 is CASSESLDTQYF. The CDR3 DNA reads TGCGCCAGCAGTGAGTCGTTAGATACGCAGTATTTT.